The T cell receptor beta chain described here comes from a study of monozygotic twins with inflammatory bowel disease. Blood was drawn at approximately 2.7 ml per donor. For each CDR3 protein, TCRdb gives one entry from its re-call of the 5' RACE reads, without DNA. The specimen's table records approximately 380,000 distinct CDR3 sequences. This CDR3 region has 12 residues. This rearrangement joins TRBV12-2 to TRBJ2-7. TRBV12-2 is a pseudogene segment. The receptor was isolated from a human donor with ulcerative colitis or Crohn's disease, or a healthy co-twin of an affected twin (not recorded which). Sequences were obtained from blood. The CDR3 spells CASRLYWDEQYF.